These 15 T cell receptor beta chains were sequenced from one sample in a study of T cell responses to AZD1222 COVID-19 vaccine. Assay used: immunoSEQ multiplex PCR; TCRdb lists only in-frame clones, some missing. In the table there are more than 80,000 clones, 80% to 90% of which are singletons. This specimen was peripheral blood, taken 28 days after the second AZD1222 dose. The source is an adult who received the AZD1222 COVID-19 vaccine.

V usage is TRBV7-8 and J usage is TRBJ1-4, with TRBD1 identical over 7 bases. V shed 0 bases, J shed 7 bases, and the junction held 5 bases outside the gene matches. The CDR3 is 15 amino acids. The germline CDR1 and CDR2 sequences are SGHVS and FQNEAQ. Here the CDR3 DNA reads TGTGCCAGCAGCTTAGCCCAGGGGGGCGGTGAAAAACTGTTTTTT. This translates into CASSLAQGGGEKLFF.

The chain combines TRBV29-1 with TRBJ2-7; TRBD1 might be the D (6 bases). This CDR3 is built from 12 residues. V was pared by 5 bases and J by 4 bases, with 12 bases between. CDR1 is SQVTM, CDR2 ANQGSEA, per germline. CDR3 DNA sequence: TGCAGCGTTAATACAGGGATTTACGAGCAGTACTTC. Amino acid sequence: CSVNTGIYEQYF.

The J gene is TRBJ1-1, the V gene TRBV7-9; maybe TRBD1 (6 bases). The CDR3 extends over 15 amino acids. The germline gives CDR1 SEHNR, CDR2 FQNEAQ (reference sequence). Trimming took 3 bases from V and 4 from J, leaving 15 bases between them. The CDR3 DNA reads TGTGCCAGCAGCTTGGGGGCGGGGCGGGGCACTGAAGCTTTCTTT. Protein sequence: CASSLGAGRGTEAFF.

V usage is TRBV5-8 and J usage is TRBJ2-5; 11 nucleotides line up with TRBD1. The trim removed 5 bases at V and 1 base at J, leaving 4 bases unmatched. This CDR3 has 15 amino acids. The germline CDR1 and CDR2 sequences are SGHTS and YDEGEE. CDR3 sequence: CASSSGTGGQETQYF. The CDR3 DNA reads TGTGCCAGCAGTTCCGGGACAGGGGGCCAAGAGACCCAGTACTTC.

V usage is TRBV7-6 and J usage is TRBJ2-1; D call uncertain. CDR1 SGHVS and CDR2 FNYEAQ come from the germline V gene. V lost 0 bases and J lost 9, with 15 bases in between. CDR3 length: 15 residues. The CDR3 sequence is CASSLAPAPSFEQFF. CDR3 nucleotide sequence: TGTGCCAGCAGCTTAGCCCCTGCCCCGAGTTTTGAGCAGTTCTTC.

This clone has a handful of counts. The CDR3 here is CASSLGGEKTQYF. In DNA, the CDR3 is TGTGCCAGCAGCTTGGGAGGGGAAAAGACCCAGTACTTC. This chain connects TRBV11-3 to TRBJ2-5, with 7 bases aligning to TRBD2. Germline V gene sequence: CDR1 SGHNT, CDR2 YENEEA. CDR3 size: 13 residues. V lost 3 bases and J lost 6; bases outside the gene matches: 4.

Points on this clone: The junction does not match germline at one end; this may be a read error. The rearrangement uses TRBV12-3 or TRBV12-4 and TRBJ1-2; no reliable D call. CDR3 length equals 12 residues. The CDR3 DNA reads as TGTGCCAGCCGTTTAGGCAGCTATGGCTACACCTTC. Protein product: CASRLGSYGYTF.

The rearrangement links TRBV11-3 to TRBJ1-2; 8 bases map to TRBD1. Germline V CDR1 and CDR2: SGHNT, YENEEA. Unmatched junction bases numbered 2, after V lost 3 bases and J lost 2 bases. The CDR3 spans 14 residues. Here the CDR3 reads CASSLRTGNYGYTF. The CDR3 DNA is TGTGCCAGCAGCTTGCGGACAGGGAACTATGGCTACACCTTC. The variable domain in full, completed from reference TRBV11-3 and TRBJ1-2, reads EAGVVQSPRYKIIEKKQPVAFWCNPISGHNTLYWYLQNLGQGPELLIRYENEEAVDDSQLPKDRFSAERLKGVDSTLKIQPAELGDSAVYLCASSLRTGNYGYTFGSGTRLTVV.

This chain connects TRBV30 to TRBJ2-7; D is uncertain. V lost 5 bases and J lost 3, with 11 bases in between. This CDR3 region has 12 residues. CDR1 GTSNPN and CDR2 SVGIG come from the germline V gene (reference sequence). CDR3 loop: CAWAKQGYEQYV. In nucleotides, the CDR3 is TGTGCCTGGGCGAAACAAGGCTACGAGCAGTACGTC.

This clone was recorded only once. The rearrangement joins TRBV29-1 to TRBJ2-2, with D possibly called TRBD1 or TRBD2 (5 bases each). CDR3 size: 15 residues. CDR1 and CDR2 from the germline V gene are SQVTM and ANQGSEA. The V gene lost 3 bases and the J gene lost 0 bases, with 11 bases spanning the gap. CDR3 in amino acids: CSVEGVNANTGELFF. As DNA, the CDR3 is TGCAGCGTTGAGGGGGTAAACGCGAACACCGGGGAGCTGTTTTTT.

V gene TRBV2 combines with J gene TRBJ1-6, with 8 positions matching TRBD1. J lost 5 bases, V lost 9 bases, and 9 bases had no gene match. There are 15 residues in the CDR3. Germline assignment: CDR1 SNHLY and CDR2 FYNNEI. CDR3: CASTDRGLNNSPLHF. The CDR3 DNA is TGTGCCAGTACCGACAGGGGATTGAATAATTCACCCCTCCACTTT.

V usage is TRBV2 and J usage is TRBJ1-5; D call uncertain. CDR1 is SNHLY, CDR2 FYNNEI, per germline. CDR3 length: 13 amino acids. The V end lost 2 bases, the J end lost 6 bases, and 8 bases lay between the germline ends. CDR3 sequence reads: CASSERPSQPQHF. The DNA of the CDR3 is TGTGCCAGCAGTGAACGGCCGTCTCAGCCCCAGCATTTT.

The chain links TRBV27 to TRBJ2-7; perhaps TRBD2 as D (6 bases). The germline V gene has CDR1 MNHEY and CDR2 SMNVEV (reference sequence). Trimming shortened V by 5 bases and J by 2 bases, and 13 bases separated the two germline ends. The CDR3 has 14 amino acids. CDR3 in amino acids: CASSPSASAYEQYF. The CDR3 DNA is TGTGCCAGCAGTCCCTCGGCTAGCGCCTACGAGCAGTACTTC.

The chain links TRBV7-2 to TRBJ1-6; 12 nucleotides match TRBD1. V gave up 1 base and J gave up 9 bases; unmatched junction bases: 7. CDR1 SGHTA and CDR2 FQGNSA come from the germline V gene. The CDR3 runs to 17 residues. The CDR3: CASSLEPGQGARSPLHF. CDR3 DNA: TGTGCCAGCAGCTTAGAACCGGGACAGGGGGCGCGTTCACCCCTCCACTTT. Full variable domain (missing parts from reference TRBV7-2 and TRBJ1-6): GAGVSQSPSNKVTEKGKDVELRCDPISGHTALYWYRQSLGQGLEFLIYFQGNSAPDKSGLPSDRFSAERTGGSVSTLTIQRTQQEDSAVYLCASSLEPGQGARSPLHFGNGTRLTVT.

This chain connects TRBV2 to TRBJ1-6, with 7 bases lining up with TRBD1. CDR3 size: 14 residues. With 6 bases clipped from V and 6 bases from J, the junction kept 5 bases outside the gene matches. Germline CDR1 reads SNHLY; CDR2 reads FYNNEI. The CDR3 bases are TGTGCCAGCAGAGACAGGGTTTCTAATTCACCCCTCCACTTT. Amino acids: CASRDRVSNSPLHF.